The table lists the clone carrying this T cell receptor (beta chain) with many counts. This specimen belongs to a study of human T cells and chemical hapten exposure. Specified time point: patch test 1, 2 weeks after DPC sensitization. This sample's treatment: therapeutic diphenylcyclopropenone sensitization with weekly scalp DPC. Germline V gene sequence: CDR1 LNHNV, CDR2 YYDKDF (reference sequence). The CDR3 is 13 residues long. Trimming shortened V by 1 base and J by 6 bases, and 6 bases separated the two germline ends. Using its own MiXCR run on the RACE reads, TCRdb lists one record per CDR3 protein. The table lists a few hundred thousand distinct CDR3 sequences, around 4.8% of them singletons.

The rearrangement joins TRBV15 to TRBJ2-2; D might be TRBD2 (6 bases). This TCR came from a woman aged 50 to 60 with alopecia areata. Some clones in this sample may be carry-over from other donors' samples. Sequenced material: whole blood, taken in connection with sensitization to the hapten diphenylcyclopropenone (DPC). The chain's CDR3 is CATSRAGAGELFF. CDR3 DNA: TGTGCCACCAGCAGAGCGGGAGCCGGGGAGCTGTTTTTT. Using reference TRBV15 and TRBJ2-2 for the parts outside the CDR3, the full variable domain is DAMVIQNPRYQVTQFGKPVTLSCSQTLNHNVMYWYQQKSSQAPKLLFHYYDKDFNNEADTPDNFQSRRPNTSFCFLDIRSPGLGDTAMYLCATSRAGAGELFFGEGSRLTVL.